These 31 T cell receptor beta chains were all obtained from the same sample, sequenced in a study of T cell responses to AZD1222 COVID-19 vaccine. Sequenced by immunoSEQ multiplex PCR; TCRdb stores in-frame clones only, minus some. The sample records around 180,000 clones, over 80% being singletons. The sample in question was peripheral blood, obtained on day 0 of MenACWY control vaccination. These receptors were taken from an adult in good health.

This clone has just a few counts. The chain joins TRBV15 to TRBJ1-4, with a weak D call TRBD1 (5 bases). CDR3 length equals 15 residues. V shed 1 base and J shed 5 bases, with 11 bases lying between them. CDR1 LNHNV and CDR2 YYDKDF come from the germline V gene (reference sequence). CDR3 sequence (DNA): TGTGCCACCAGCAGAGCGGGGACGGGGAATGAAAAACTGTTTTTT. Amino acid sequence: CATSRAGTGNEKLFF.

The V and J genes are TRBV9 and TRBJ1-1; D is unclear. Germline-derived CDR1 and CDR2 are SGDLS and YYNGEE. Trimming removed 0 bases at V and 0 bases at J, with 9 bases between. CDR3 length equals 15 residues. The CDR3: CASSVVSGLNTEAFF. For the CDR3, the DNA is TGTGCCAGCAGCGTAGTATCGGGCTTGAACACTGAAGCTTTCTTT. Full variable domain (outside the CDR3, taken from reference TRBV9 and TRBJ1-1): DSGVTQTPKHLITATGQRVTLRCSPRSGDLSVYWYQQSLDQGLQFLIQYYNGEERAKGNILERFSAQQFPDLHSELNLSSLELGDSALYFCASSVVSGLNTEAFFGQGTRLTVV.

This rearrangement joins TRBV19 to TRBJ1-4, with D hard to call. Trimming removed 6 bases from V and 4 bases from J, with 9 bases in between. The CDR3 totals 13 residues. Germline CDR1 is LNHDA and CDR2 is SQIVND (reference sequence). The CDR3, as DNA: TGTGCCAGTAGGACACCAAATAATGAAAAACTGTTTTTT. Translation gives CASRTPNNEKLFF.

V usage is TRBV5-1 and J usage is TRBJ2-7; D remains ambiguous. Germline-derived CDR1 and CDR2 are SGHRS and YFSETQ. Trimming removed 3 bases at V and 0 bases at J, with 7 bases between. This CDR3 region has 13 residues. The CDR3 loop reads CASSSEISYEQYF. CDR3 in DNA: TGCGCCAGCAGCTCAGAGATCTCCTACGAGCAGTACTTC.

The chain employs TRBV19 and TRBJ2-3; TRBD1 agrees at 10 bases. Trimming at V came to 3 bases and at J to 6 bases, leaving 6 bases not matched to a gene. This CDR3 is 15 amino acids long. Germline V gene sequence: CDR1 LNHDA, CDR2 SQIVND (reference sequence). CDR3 in DNA: TGTGCCAGTAGTATCAGTGGGACAGGGGTTGATACGCAGTATTTT. This codes for CASSISGTGVDTQYF.

The CDR3 loop reads CASSPTVALYEQYF. Written as DNA, the CDR3 is TGTGCCAGTAGCCCGACAGTGGCCCTCTACGAGCAGTACTTC. The V and J genes are TRBV19 and TRBJ2-7; D may be TRBD1 (5 bases). The V end lost 6 bases, the J end lost 3 bases, and 15 bases lay between the germline ends. The CDR3 is made up of 14 amino acids. Germline values: CDR1 LNHDA, CDR2 SQIVND (reference sequence). Full variable domain (remainder filled in from reference TRBV19 and TRBJ2-7): DGGITQSPKYLFRKEGQNVTLSCEQNLNHDAMYWYRQDPGQGLRLIYYSQIVNDFQKGDIAEGYSVSREKKESFPLTVTSAQKNPTAFYLCASSPTVALYEQYFGPGTRLTVT.

This chain connects TRBV6-4 to TRBJ2-2; D assignment may be TRBD1 or TRBD2 (5 bases each). Per germline, CDR1 MRHNA and CDR2 SNTAGT. This CDR3 is 15 amino acids long. The germline V and J ends were trimmed by 2 bases and 4 bases, with 11 bases remaining between them. The CDR3: CASSDGTPPTGELFF. Written as DNA, the CDR3 is TGTGCCAGCAGTGACGGGACCCCCCCCACCGGGGAGCTGTTTTTT.

The rearrangement joins TRBV7-9 to TRBJ2-7; no clear D gene. The CDR3 is 16 residues long. Trimming removed 5 bases at V and 5 bases at J, with 22 bases between. The germline gives CDR1 SEHNR, CDR2 FQNEAQ (reference sequence). The CDR3 region has the DNA TGTGCCAGCAGCATCAATCCCATCGGCAGAGAGGACGAGCAGTACTTC. Protein sequence: CASSINPIGREDEQYF.

The V gene is TRBV6-6, the J gene TRBJ1-6; tentatively, D is TRBD1 (6 bases). Trimming pared 7 bases from V and 2 bases from J, leaving 9 bases between. Germline loops: CDR1 MNHNY, CDR2 SVGAGI (reference sequence). This CDR3 has 14 residues. The CDR3 sequence is CASIQGPYNSPLHF. Written as DNA, the CDR3 is TGTGCCAGCATACAGGGCCCCTATAATTCACCCCTCCACTTT.

This chain links TRBV10-2 with TRBJ2-3; D ambiguous. The CDR3 covers 11 residues. Germline lookup yields CDR1 WSHSY and CDR2 SAAADI. The V gene lost 2 bases and the J gene lost 6 bases, with 3 bases spanning the gap. DNA of the CDR3: TGCGCCAGCAGTGAGGGCGATACGCAGTATTTT. The encoded protein is CASSEGDTQYF.

The rearrangement links TRBV7-2 to TRBJ1-2, with 7 nucleotides matching TRBD1. The CDR3 spans 15 residues. Germline loops: CDR1 SGHTA, CDR2 FQGNSA. V shed 4 bases and J 4 bases; nucleotides not matched to a gene: 9. The CDR3 is CASSSYTGDGYGYTF. For the CDR3, the DNA is TGTGCCAGCAGCTCCTACACAGGGGACGGCTATGGCTACACCTTC.

This clone was seen a handful of times. The rearrangement joins TRBV9 to TRBJ1-2, with 11 bases identical to TRBD1. The CDR3 sequence is 15 residues long. The V gene end was trimmed by 2 bases and the J gene end by 7 bases; junction bases not matched to a gene: 7. Germline V CDR1 and CDR2: SGDLS, YYNGEE. The DNA for the CDR3 is TGTGCCAGCAGCGTTGGACAGGGGGCAGGAATTGGCTACACCTTC. Translation: CASSVGQGAGIGYTF.

This chain connects TRBV19 to TRBJ1-5; TRBD1 matches 7 bases. The CDR3 covers 13 residues. Germline CDR1 and CDR2: LNHDA and SQIVND (reference sequence). V trimming: 4 bases; J trimming: 7 bases; junction bases outside the gene matches: 4. CDR3 bases: TGTGCCAGTAGTACAACAGGGGAGCAGCCCCAGCATTTT. Protein sequence: CASSTTGEQPQHF.

This chain links TRBV7-9 with TRBJ1-1, with D possibly matching TRBD1 (5 bases). Trimming cost V 6 bases and J 4 bases, with 12 bases left between them. Per the germline V gene, CDR1 is SEHNR and CDR2 is FQNEAQ (reference sequence). This CDR3 has 13 residues. CDR3 residues: CASREGLGTEAFF. The CDR3 DNA is TGTGCCAGCAGAGAGGGGCTCGGCACTGAAGCTTTCTTT.

Notes on this clone: Other nucleotide sequences in the sample specify the same CDR3. The chain is built from TRBV28 and TRBJ1-2; D not certain. Germline lookup yields CDR1 MDHEN and CDR2 SYDVKM. Trimming shortened V by 2 bases and J by 8 bases, and 9 bases separated the two germline ends. This CDR3 is 12 amino acids long. The CDR3 reads CASSLGQDGYTF. The CDR3 DNA is TGTGCCAGCAGTTTAGGCCAGGACGGCTACACCTTC.

The chain combines TRBV5-1 with TRBJ1-6; D is undetermined. This CDR3 region has 13 residues. Germline loops: CDR1 SGHRS, CDR2 YFSETQ. The germline V and J ends were trimmed by 4 bases and 10 bases, with 12 bases remaining between them. CDR3 bases: TGCGCCAGCAGCCCTAGACTGGAGTCACCCCTCCACTTT. Protein product: CASSPRLESPLHF.

The chain recombines TRBV3-1 (or the pseudogene TRBV3-2) with TRBJ2-5, with TRBD2 matching 7 bases. CDR3 size: 18 residues. Germline V gene lookup returns CDR1 LGHDT and CDR2 YNNKEL (reference sequence). V was pared by 5 bases and J by 0 bases, with 15 bases of the junction left unmatched. DNA for the CDR3: TGTGCCAGCAGCTTCGGGACTACACTAGCCGGTCACCAAGAGACCCAGTACTTC. Its translation: CASSFGTTLAGHQETQYF.

CDR3 residues: CASSSRQGPYEQYF. Written as DNA, the CDR3 is TGTGCCAGCAGCTCCCGACAGGGACCCTACGAGCAGTACTTC. The rearrangement uses TRBV5-6 and TRBJ2-7, with TRBD1 matching 7 bases. The CDR3 is made up of 14 amino acids. V trimming: 3 bases; J trimming: 2 bases; junction bases outside the gene matches: 5. From germline, CDR1 is SGHDT and CDR2 YYEEEE.

V usage is TRBV29-1 and J usage is TRBJ1-2; no clear D. V dropped 1 base and J dropped 2 bases, with 5 bases sitting between them. The germline gives CDR1 SQVTM, CDR2 ANQGSEA. The CDR3 is made up of 12 amino acids. The CDR3 DNA reads as TGCAGCGTTGAAGGACGGAACTATGGCTACACCTTC. Translated: CSVEGRNYGYTF.

V and J are TRBV10-3 and TRBJ2-7; unclear D gene. The germline V gene has CDR1 ENHRY and CDR2 SYGVKD. This CDR3 is built from 17 residues. The germline V and J ends were trimmed by 3 bases and 7 bases, with 25 bases remaining between them. The CDR3 nucleotides are TGTGCCATCAGTGAAAACCCGACACTTGCCGCTCGAGAAGAGCAGTACTTC. Protein: CAISENPTLAAREEQYF.

A single count supports this clone. V is TRBV6-1 and J is TRBJ2-1, with TRBD2 identical over 8 bases. This CDR3 spans 15 amino acids. CDR1 MNHNS and CDR2 SASEGT come from the germline V gene. V gave up 1 base and J gave up 2 bases; unmatched junction bases: 1. CDR3 loop: CASSEGGGPYNEQFF. The DNA of the CDR3 is TGTGCCAGCAGTGAAGGCGGGGGGCCCTACAATGAGCAGTTCTTC.

The J gene is TRBJ2-7, the V gene TRBV30; 8 bases align to TRBD1. Germline CDR1 and CDR2: GTSNPN and SVGIG (reference sequence). The CDR3 covers 16 residues. V lost 5 bases, J lost 6 bases, and 18 bases stayed unmatched. DNA for the CDR3: TGTGCCTGGGTGGCCCCCGCAGGCAGGGGGCGGCGCGAGCAGTACTTC. Translating it yields CAWVAPAGRGRREQYF.

The rearrangement uses TRBV19 and TRBJ2-1; 14 bases match TRBD2. The V gene end was trimmed by 6 bases and the J gene end by 9 bases; junction bases not matched to a gene: 1. CDR1 LNHDA and CDR2 SQIVND come from the germline V gene (reference sequence). The CDR3 spans 13 residues. CDR3: CASRGLAGGEQFF. CDR3 sequence (DNA): TGTGCCAGTAGAGGACTAGCGGGAGGTGAGCAGTTCTTC.

The V gene is TRBV6-6, the J gene TRBJ2-7; 8 bases align to TRBD1. With 6 bases clipped from V and 2 bases from J, the junction kept 9 bases outside the gene matches. This CDR3 comprises 15 residues. Germline V gives CDR1 MNHNY, CDR2 SVGAGI (reference sequence). The CDR3 loop reads CASRRQGNGAYEQYF. The CDR3 DNA reads as TGTGCCAGCAGGAGACAGGGGAATGGGGCCTACGAGCAGTACTTC.

This clone appeared a few times. The chain uses TRBV7-2 and TRBJ1-5; D is uncertain. This CDR3 is 15 amino acids long. Germline CDR1 reads SGHTA; CDR2 reads FQGNSA. V was cut by 1 base and J by 2 bases, with 9 bases left in between. CDR3 sequence reads: CASSLGVGGNQPQHF. CDR3 nucleotides: TGTGCCAGCAGCTTAGGCGTTGGGGGCAATCAGCCCCAGCATTTT.

The chain carries TRBV7-3 and TRBJ2-7; a weak D match, TRBD2 (6 bases). Trimming shortened V by 5 bases and J by 4 bases, and 21 bases separated the two germline ends. The CDR3 totals 16 residues. Germline V gene sequence: CDR1 SGHTA, CDR2 FQGTGA. The CDR3 nucleotides are TGTGCCAGCAGCCCTATGGGGGGAGCAGGCTTGTACGAGCAGTACTTC. Amino acids: CASSPMGGAGLYEQYF.

The V and J genes are TRBV5-1 and TRBJ2-7; TRBD1 matches at 7 bases. The CDR3 covers 14 residues. V shed 2 bases, J shed 1 base, and the junction held 3 bases outside the gene matches. CDR1 is SGHRS, CDR2 YFSETQ, per germline. The CDR3 reads CASSFNRGSYEQYF. CDR3 coding DNA: TGCGCCAGCAGCTTTAACAGGGGTTCCTACGAGCAGTACTTC.

The CDR3 is CASRTEDTIYF. The CDR3 bases are TGTGCCAGCAGGACGGAAGACACCATATATTTT. The J gene is TRBJ1-3, the V gene TRBV6-4; D ambiguous. The V end lost 6 bases, the J end lost 8 bases, and 8 bases lay between the germline ends. There are 11 residues in the CDR3. The germline CDR1 and CDR2 sequences are MRHNA and SNTAGT.

V gene TRBV6-5 combines with J gene TRBJ1-2; 8 nucleotides match TRBD1. Germline CDR1 MNHEY, CDR2 SVGAGI. The CDR3 has 13 amino acids. The V gene end was trimmed by 0 bases and the J gene end by 7 bases; junction bases not matched to a gene: 1. The CDR3 region has the DNA TGTGCCAGCAGTTACTCGACAGGGGTTGGCTACACCTTC. Amino acid sequence: CASSYSTGVGYTF.

The V gene is TRBV2, the J gene TRBJ1-1, with 8 bases fitting TRBD1. J was trimmed by 1 base and V by 6 bases; bases with no gene match: 4. Germline V gene sequence: CDR1 SNHLY, CDR2 FYNNEI. The CDR3 totals 14 residues. The CDR3 DNA follows: TGTGCCAGCAGGTGGGACAGGTGGAACACTGAAGCTTTCTTT. The encoded protein is CASRWDRWNTEAFF.

This chain connects TRBV5-1 to TRBJ2-7, with D possibly being TRBD1 (6 bases). V lost 0 bases and J lost 3, with 13 bases in between. From germline, CDR1 is SGHRS and CDR2 YFSETQ. The CDR3 has 15 residues. CDR3: CASSLEGDNRYEQYF. CDR3 nucleotide sequence: TGCGCCAGCAGCTTGGAGGGGGACAACCGCTACGAGCAGTACTTC.